Below, one T cell receptor (beta chain) is given with its context. This entry comes from a study of blood T cell repertoires in COVID-19. The CDR3 is 17 residues long. The trim removed 0 bases at V and 0 bases at J, leaving 4 bases unmatched. Germline loops: CDR1 LGHDT, CDR2 YNNKEL (reference sequence). Source study methods: Amplification of reference gene primers was used by the study to estimate nucleated cell counts. Clones were sequenced by immunoSEQ multiplex PCR, and TCRdb holds only the in-frame ones, with some missing. The D gene and trimming were derived from the DNA, and the V and J assignments and clone size from that table. The sample yields fewer than 300,000 clones, about nine tenths seen once.

The TCR originated in a woman in her twenties or thirties with COVID-19, enrolled during active disease. Sequencing was performed on peripheral blood. This sequence joins TRBV3-1 (or the pseudogene TRBV3-2) and TRBJ1-3; 8 bases are a match to TRBD1. Here the CDR3 reads CASSQEWTGSSGNTIYF. CDR3 nucleotides: TGTGCCAGCAGCCAAGAATGGACAGGGAGCTCTGGAAACACCATATATTTT.